The 23 T cell receptor beta chains below come from one sample, sequenced in a study of a mutant IDH1 vaccine in newly diagnosed glioma. Libraries were prepared by immunoSEQ multiplex PCR; TCRdb keeps only in-frame clonotypes and omits some of them. The data contain 15,000 to 20,000 clones, roughly 96% of them singletons. Time point noted: baseline, week 1 (first vaccination visit). Treatment here: pre-vaccination baseline after standard-of-care therapy. Sequences were derived from peripheral blood mononuclear cells (PBMCs), sampled from a glioma patient treated with radiotherapy, temozolomide or both. These receptors all come from a woman between 18 and 30 years old with glioma. Some clones in this sample may be carry-over from other donors' samples.

The chain recombines TRBV29-1 with TRBJ2-2; the D is unclear. CDR3 length equals 13 residues. Trimming left V 4 bases short and J 0 bases short, with 6 bases between. Per the germline V gene, CDR1 is SQVTM and CDR2 is ANQGSEA. In nucleotides, the CDR3 is TGCAGCGTTGTAGGCCCGAACACCGGGGAGCTGTTTTTT. Protein sequence: CSVVGPNTGELFF.

The chain combines TRBV11-3 with TRBJ2-3; 9 nucleotides line up with TRBD2. CDR3 length: 16 amino acids. V dropped 1 base and J dropped 3; count of bases not matched to a gene: 5. Per germline, CDR1 SGHNT and CDR2 YENEEA. Written as DNA, the CDR3 is TGTGCCAGCAGCTTAGTGCCTAGCGGGGCGACAGATACGCAGTATTTT. Translated: CASSLVPSGATDTQYF. Full variable domain (missing parts from reference TRBV11-3 and TRBJ2-3): EAGVVQSPRYKIIEKKQPVAFWCNPISGHNTLYWYLQNLGQGPELLIRYENEEAVDDSQLPKDRFSAERLKGVDSTLKIQPAELGDSAVYLCASSLVPSGATDTQYFGPGTRLTVL.

The chain is built from TRBV28 and TRBJ2-5; D is possibly TRBD1 or TRBD2 (5 bases each). The V end lost 2 bases, the J end lost 1 base, and 14 bases lay between the germline ends. The CDR3 totals 16 residues. Germline V gives CDR1 MDHEN, CDR2 SYDVKM. The CDR3 sequence is CASSLKAGRVQETQYF. In DNA form, the CDR3 reads TGTGCCAGCAGTTTAAAGGCAGGGAGAGTCCAAGAGACCCAGTACTTC.

The chain joins TRBV2 to TRBJ2-2, with D hard to call. V lost 6 bases to trimming and J lost 3 bases, with 8 bases between them. The CDR3 is made up of 13 amino acids. The V gene's germline CDR1 is SNHLY and CDR2 FYNNEI. As DNA, the CDR3 is TGTGCCAGCAGGAGCATAGACACCGGGGAGCTGTTTTTT. Translating it yields CASRSIDTGELFF. The variable domain in full, with the rest retrieved from reference TRBV2 and TRBJ2-2, is EPEVTQTPSHQVTQMGQEVILRCVPISNHLYFYWYRQILGQKVEFLVSFYNNEISEKSEIFDDQFSVERPDGSNFTLKIRSTKLEDSAMYFCASRSIDTGELFFGEGSRLTVL.

V usage is TRBV19 and J usage is TRBJ2-7; D is perhaps TRBD1 or TRBD2 (6 bases each). Germline assignment: CDR1 LNHDA and CDR2 SQIVND (reference sequence). The CDR3 is 13 residues long. The ends were cut back, 5 bases at V and 5 bases at J, with 13 bases in the middle. The DNA for the CDR3 is TGTGCCAGTAGTTACAGGAGGGGGGACGAGCAGTACTTC. Amino acid sequence: CASSYRRGDEQYF. Full variable domain (rest looked up from reference TRBV19 and TRBJ2-7): DGGITQSPKYLFRKEGQNVTLSCEQNLNHDAMYWYRQDPGQGLRLIYYSQIVNDFQKGDIAEGYSVSREKKESFPLTVTSAQKNPTAFYLCASSYRRGDEQYFGPGTRLTVT.

The J gene is TRBJ1-5, the V gene TRBV28, with TRBD1 matching over 10 bases. V was clipped by 6 bases and J by 9 bases; unmatched bases: 8. Germline V gene sequence: CDR1 MDHEN, CDR2 SYDVKM. This CDR3 is 14 amino acids long. The CDR3 here is CASSATGGSRPQHF. DNA of the CDR3: TGTGCCAGCAGCGCGACAGGGGGCTCTAGGCCCCAGCATTTT.

The V and J genes are TRBV11-2 and TRBJ1-1; a possible D gene is TRBD1 (5 bases). V was shortened by 1 base and J by 2 bases, with 8 bases between the two germline ends. Germline V gives CDR1 SGHAT, CDR2 FQNNGV. This CDR3 has 14 residues. The CDR3 loop reads CASSLGQINTEAFF. CDR3 nucleotides: TGTGCCAGCAGCTTAGGACAGATCAACACTGAAGCTTTCTTT.

The chain combines TRBV25-1 with TRBJ2-3; D gene unclear. In germline, CDR1 is MGHDK, CDR2 SYGVNS. Trimming took off 1 base at V and 2 bases at J, with 4 bases between the two ends. The CDR3 has 13 amino acids. CDR3 residues: CASSELDTDTQYF. CDR3 bases: TGTGCCAGCAGTGAATTGGACACAGATACGCAGTATTTT.

The chain combines TRBV7-2 with TRBJ2-5, with D possibly TRBD1 on 6 matching bases. In germline, CDR1 is SGHTA, CDR2 FQGNSA. Between the trimmed V and J ends, which lost 4 bases and 5 bases, there was a span of 14 bases. This CDR3 is 14 amino acids long. The CDR3 region has the DNA TGTGCCAGCAGCTCAGGTCCCCAGGGGGAGACCCAGTACTTC. It translates to CASSSGPQGETQYF.

This chain uses TRBV7-2 with TRBJ1-2, with D possibly TRBD1 on 6 matching bases. V was pared by 1 base and J by 4 bases, with 13 bases between. Germline V CDR1 and CDR2: SGHTA, FQGNSA. The CDR3 is 15 residues long. CDR3 region: CASSLVGGSSYGYTF. CDR3 DNA sequence: TGTGCCAGCAGCTTAGTGGGGGGCTCTTCCTATGGCTACACCTTC.

The rearrangement joins TRBV18 to TRBJ1-4, with D perhaps TRBD1 (5 bases). The germline V and J ends were trimmed by 3 bases and 3 bases, with 8 bases remaining between them. The CDR3 is 14 residues long. CDR1 is KGHSH and CDR2 is LQKENI in the germline V gene. The CDR3: CASSPGAPNEKLFF. Written as DNA, the CDR3 is TGTGCCAGCTCACCCGGGGCCCCTAATGAAAAACTGTTTTTT.

This clone was counted only a few times. This chain connects TRBV2 to TRBJ1-5, with D unclear. V lost 2 bases and J 0 bases, leaving 5 bases between the germline ends. Germline assignment: CDR1 SNHLY and CDR2 FYNNEI. This CDR3 contains 14 residues. The CDR3 spells CASSEPPSNQPQHF. CDR3 in DNA: TGTGCCAGCAGTGAACCCCCTAGCAATCAGCCCCAGCATTTT.

CDR3 region: CASSERRHSGNTIYF. In DNA form, the CDR3 reads TGTGCCAGCAGTGAACGGAGACACTCTGGAAACACCATATATTTT. The V and J genes are TRBV2 and TRBJ1-3; D uncertain. This CDR3 contains 15 residues. Between the trimmed V and J ends, which lost 2 bases and 0 bases, there was a span of 8 bases. Germline assignment: CDR1 SNHLY and CDR2 FYNNEI.

This chain uses TRBV19 with TRBJ2-1; possible D gene TRBD2, 6 bases. Germline CDR1 LNHDA, CDR2 SQIVND (reference sequence). V was clipped by 6 bases and J by 6 bases, with 24 bases between them. The CDR3 sequence is 17 residues long. The CDR3 region has the DNA TGTGCCAGTAGCCCTCTACCCGGGAGCCTAAGTAGCAATGAGCAGTTCTTC. Amino acids: CASSPLPGSLSSNEQFF.

This sequence joins TRBV19 and TRBJ2-3; D not resolved. Germline CDR1 is LNHDA and CDR2 is SQIVND (reference sequence). V was shortened by 2 bases and J by 1 base, with 10 bases between the two germline ends. The CDR3 consists of 15 residues. The chain's CDR3 is CASSIRSVGTDTQYF. DNA of the CDR3: TGTGCCAGTAGTATAAGGTCTGTTGGCACAGATACGCAGTATTTT. The full variable domain, its missing parts supplied by reference TRBV19 and TRBJ2-3, is DGGITQSPKYLFRKEGQNVTLSCEQNLNHDAMYWYRQDPGQGLRLIYYSQIVNDFQKGDIAEGYSVSREKKESFPLTVTSAQKNPTAFYLCASSIRSVGTDTQYFGPGTRLTVL.

J is TRBJ1-2 and V is TRBV10-3, with 7 bases identical to TRBD1. The V gene's germline CDR1 is ENHRY and CDR2 SYGVKD. This CDR3 is built from 13 residues. Trimming took 8 bases from V and 7 from J; bases not matched to a gene: 10. As DNA, the CDR3 is TGTGCCATCGGGGTAATAGGGGGCGGTGGCTACACCTTC. Protein: CAIGVIGGGGYTF.

The chain is built from TRBV6-5 and TRBJ1-1; the D gene is possibly TRBD1 (5 bases). The CDR3 contains 11 residues. V lost 7 bases, J lost 5 bases, and 8 bases lay in between. In germline, CDR1 is MNHEY, CDR2 SVGAGI. The CDR3 DNA reads as TGTGCCAGCATTGGGGGAACTGAAGCTTTCTTT. Encoded protein: CASIGGTEAFF.

This clone was picked up a small number of times. V and J are TRBV27 and TRBJ1-4, with TRBD1 matching 12 bases. Germline-derived CDR1 and CDR2 are MNHEY and SMNVEV (reference sequence). V was clipped by 6 bases and J by 3 bases; unmatched bases: 11. The CDR3 runs 18 residues. CDR3 sequence reads: CASRSGTGGAGSNEKLFF. The DNA for the CDR3 is TGTGCCAGCAGATCCGGGACAGGGGGCGCCGGCTCTAATGAAAAACTGTTTTTT.

This chain links TRBV4-1 with TRBJ1-2; D not resolved. Per germline, CDR1 MGHRA and CDR2 YSYEKL. V was pared by 0 bases and J by 8 bases, with 10 bases between. This CDR3 has 13 residues. The CDR3 protein is CASSQDFGVGYTF. The DNA for the CDR3 is TGCGCCAGCAGCCAAGATTTTGGGGTCGGCTACACCTTC.

V usage is TRBV28 and J usage is TRBJ2-7; 9 positions agree with TRBD1. Germline values: CDR1 MDHEN, CDR2 SYDVKM. The CDR3 extends over 17 amino acids. V trimming: 6 bases; J trimming: 2 bases; junction bases outside the gene matches: 14. In nucleotides, the CDR3 is TGTGCCAGCAGGGGGGCACCGGGACAGGGATTAACCTACGAGCAGTACTTC. This sequence encodes CASRGAPGQGLTYEQYF.

The V and J genes are TRBV30 and TRBJ2-5; 8 bases match TRBD2. The CDR3 runs 15 residues. V shed 4 bases and J 4 bases; nucleotides not matched to a gene: 11. CDR1 GTSNPN and CDR2 SVGIG come from the germline V gene (reference sequence). CDR3 coding DNA: TGTGCCTGGACCTCGGGGGGGGTGTCAGGAGAGACCCAGTACTTC. Protein product: CAWTSGGVSGETQYF. The full variable domain, in which reference TRBV30 and TRBJ2-5 provide the parts outside the CDR3, is SQTIHQWPATLVQPVGSPLSLECTVEGTSNPNLYWYRQAAGRGLQLLFYSVGIGQISSEVPQNLSASRPQDRQFILSSKKLLLSDSGFYLCAWTSGGVSGETQYFGPGTRLLVL.

The chain combines TRBV5-1 with TRBJ1-6; D may be TRBD1 (6 bases). The CDR3 extends over 16 amino acids. Trimming took off 6 bases at V and 7 bases at J, with 20 bases between the two ends. The germline V gene has CDR1 SGHRS and CDR2 YFSETQ. This CDR3 is CASTWASGVSNSPLHF. The CDR3 region has the DNA TGCGCCAGCACCTGGGCCTCAGGGGTTTCGAATTCACCCCTCCACTTT.

The chain recombines TRBV28 with TRBJ1-2; 8 bases match TRBD1. This CDR3 comprises 14 residues. The V and J ends lost 5 bases and 7 bases, in that order; junction bases with no gene match: 9. The germline V gene has CDR1 MDHEN and CDR2 SYDVKM. The CDR3 sequence: CASSLGQGGGGYTF. The CDR3, as DNA: TGTGCCAGCAGTCTAGGACAGGGTGGTGGTGGCTACACCTTC.